This paragraph covers one T cell receptor beta chain sequence. Its antigen is currently unknown. Germline CDR1 reads ENHRY; CDR2 reads SYGVKD. This CDR3 spans 11 amino acids. Trimming took 2 bases from V and 9 from J, leaving 5 bases between them. The data were taken from a study of OX40 agonist ivuxolimab in advanced cancers. Study as a whole: Three patients got partial responses; one had hepatocellular carcinoma and two had cutaneous melanoma.

Study-wide results and caveats: Relative to CD4+, CD8+ T cells held more expanded clones on average.

Assay used: immunoSEQ multiplex PCR; TCRdb lists only in-frame clones, some missing. The table has over 85,000 clones, approximately 83% seen once. The chain links TRBV10-3 to TRBJ2-1; D ambiguous. The specimen was CD4+ or CD8+ T cells sorted from blood, collected in a trial of the OX40 agonist ivuxolimab. This receptor was obtained from an adult with an advanced solid tumor such as melanoma, head and neck, liver or kidney cancer. The CDR3 DNA reads as TGTGCCATCAGTGAGGGAACTGAGCAGTTCTTC. It is translated as CAISEGTEQFF.